Following are 20 T cell receptor beta chains from one sample sequenced in a study of blood T cell repertoires in COVID-19. Produced via immunoSEQ multiplex PCR; TCRdb's table is partial and in-frame only. The table has about 180,000 clones, 86% seen once; the top ten hold 8% to 10%. Sequencing used peripheral blood. Source of these receptors: a man between 50 and 59 years old with active or convalescent COVID-19.

The gene calls are TRBV11-2 and TRBJ2-7; 10 bases match TRBD2. Germline V gives CDR1 SGHAT, CDR2 FQNNGV. The CDR3 runs to 15 residues. Trimming at V came to 1 base and at J to 6 bases, leaving 6 bases not matched to a gene. The CDR3 spells CASSLALAGPLEQYF. CDR3 nucleotides: TGTGCCAGCAGCTTAGCACTAGCGGGACCCCTCGAGCAGTACTTC.

This chain connects TRBV27 to TRBJ2-3, with no clear D. The CDR3 covers 14 residues. V was clipped by 3 bases and J by 4 bases, with 11 bases between them. Germline CDR1 and CDR2: MNHEY and SMNVEV (reference sequence). This chain's CDR3 is CASSLAAPSDTQYF. CDR3 nucleotides: TGTGCCAGCAGTTTGGCGGCTCCCTCAGATACGCAGTATTTT.

The V call is TRBV14, the J call TRBJ1-1; no clear D. V was trimmed by 5 bases and J by 1 base, leaving 8 bases between them. Germline V gives CDR1 SGHDN, CDR2 FVKESK. The CDR3 is 13 amino acids. The CDR3 DNA sequence: TGTGCCAGCAGCTTCCAGGAGAACACTGAAGCTTTCTTT. Amino acid sequence: CASSFQENTEAFF.

The rearrangement uses TRBV7-3 and TRBJ2-3, with D perhaps TRBD1 (6 bases). This CDR3 has 16 residues. The germline V and J ends were trimmed by 6 bases and 6 bases, with 22 bases remaining between them. From germline, CDR1 is SGHTA and CDR2 FQGTGA. The CDR3 loop is CASSSNGQRLGDTQYF. CDR3 DNA: TGTGCCAGCAGTTCCAACGGACAGCGCCTAGGGGATACGCAGTATTTT.

As DNA, the CDR3 is TGTGCCAGCAGCCCCCGGGCGGGGGGGCCCCATGAGCAGTTCTTC. The encoded protein is CASSPRAGGPHEQFF. The gene calls are TRBV2 and TRBJ2-1; 9 nucleotides line up with TRBD2. Germline V CDR1 and CDR2: SNHLY, FYNNEI. V was pared by 6 bases and J by 8 bases, with 11 bases of the junction left unmatched. This CDR3 is built from 15 residues.

The count of this clone is one. The chain employs TRBV24-1 and TRBJ2-3; 12 positions agree with TRBD2. V lost 4 bases, J lost 3 bases, and 7 bases stayed unmatched. Looked up from germline, CDR1 is KGHDR and CDR2 is SFDVKD. The CDR3 contains 17 residues. The CDR3 protein is CATSDSSSGGATDTQYF. The CDR3 nucleotides read TGTGCCACCAGTGACTCCTCTAGCGGGGGGGCGACAGATACGCAGTATTTT.

About this clone: The same CDR3 can be traced to other DNA sequences in this sample. This chain uses TRBV12-3 or TRBV12-4 with TRBJ1-1; unclear D gene. V was cut by 6 bases and J by 5 bases, with 13 bases left in between. The CDR3 has 13 amino acids. The CDR3 DNA is TGTGCCAGCAGATCTGATTCGAGGACTGAAGCTTTCTTT. Translating it yields CASRSDSRTEAFF.

The CDR3 loop is CASNPGTGGRPQHF. The CDR3 nucleotides are TGTGCCAGCAATCCCGGGACAGGGGGCCGGCCCCAGCATTTT. The genes are TRBV28 and TRBJ1-5, with 12 bases matching TRBD1. Germline CDR1 reads MDHEN; CDR2 reads SYDVKM. The CDR3 totals 14 residues. V shed 7 bases, J shed 9 bases, and the junction held 7 bases outside the gene matches.

The chain uses TRBV30 and TRBJ1-1; no firm D call. CDR1 is GTSNPN, CDR2 SVGIG, per germline (reference sequence). The CDR3 is 12 amino acids. The V end lost 5 bases, the J end lost 9 bases, and 16 bases lay between the germline ends. CDR3 DNA: TGTGCCTGGGCCTCGGGGTTCCCCAAAGCTTTCTTT. It encodes CAWASGFPKAFF.

This sequence joins TRBV10-1 and TRBJ2-7, with D maybe TRBD1 (6 bases). The CDR3 contains 13 residues. Germline CDR1 WNHNN, CDR2 SYGVQD (reference sequence). Trimming stripped 9 bases from V and 2 bases from J, with 14 bases between. Here the CDR3 reads CARRRDKAYEQYF. DNA for the CDR3: TGCGCCAGGCGCCGGGACAAGGCCTACGAGCAGTACTTC.

This clone was seen a few times. The chain is built from TRBV5-1 and TRBJ1-1; TRBD1 aligns across 8 bases. The CDR3 spans 14 residues. Germline V gene lookup returns CDR1 SGHRS and CDR2 YFSETQ. The ends lost 5 bases at V and 4 bases at J; junction bases unmatched: 7. In DNA, the CDR3 is TGCGCCAGCAGTATAGAAACAGGGGGCACTGAAGCTTTCTTT. The encoded protein is CASSIETGGTEAFF.

V usage is TRBV27 and J usage is TRBJ2-1; 11 bases align to TRBD2. The V gene end was trimmed by 6 bases and the J gene end by 10 bases; junction bases not matched to a gene: 11. CDR1 is MNHEY and CDR2 is SMNVEV in the germline V gene (reference sequence). CDR3 length equals 15 residues. In nucleotides, the CDR3 is TGTGCCAGCAGCCCGTTAGCGGGAGGGCCGGGGGAGCAGTTCTTC. Protein: CASSPLAGGPGEQFF.

This clone was counted only a few times. The chain combines TRBV5-4 with TRBJ2-7; 10 nucleotides agree with TRBD2. CDR3 length: 15 amino acids. Germline assignment: CDR1 SGHNT and CDR2 YYREEE (reference sequence). The ends lost 0 bases at V and 2 bases at J; junction bases unmatched: 2. CDR3 in amino acids: CASSLDLAGAYEQYF. The CDR3 DNA follows: TGTGCCAGCAGCTTGGATCTAGCGGGAGCCTACGAGCAGTACTTC.

The J gene is TRBJ2-7, the V gene TRBV21-1; the table's D call TRBD1 went unverified against the DNA. TRBV21-1 is a documented pseudogene. The CDR3 sequence is 18 residues long. CDR3 DNA: TGTGCCAGCAGCAGACTCCTCCGGTGGACAGGGAGGTTCAACGAGCAGTACTTC. As protein: CASSRLLRWTGRFNEQYF.

The genes are TRBV7-9 and TRBJ1-3; D remains ambiguous. The germline V gene has CDR1 SEHNR and CDR2 FQNEAQ (reference sequence). Trimming left V 5 bases short and J 2 bases short, with 7 bases between. The CDR3 length is 13 residues. In DNA, the CDR3 is TGTGCCAGCAGCGTTGGAGCTGGAAACACCATATATTTT. It encodes CASSVGAGNTIYF.

Only one count was recorded for this clone. V is TRBV14 and J is TRBJ1-2, with D perhaps matching TRBD1 (5 bases). This CDR3 contains 12 residues. Germline V lookup: CDR1 SGHDN, CDR2 FVKESK. V was clipped by 5 bases and J by 8 bases, with 12 bases between them. CDR3 region: CASSDWGEGYTF. CDR3 in DNA: TGTGCCAGCAGCGACTGGGGGGAGGGCTACACCTTC.

The genes are TRBV29-1 and TRBJ2-3; the D gene is possibly TRBD2 (5 bases). Germline V lookup: CDR1 SQVTM, CDR2 ANQGSEA. Deletions cut 2 bases from V and 1 base from J, with 7 bases between. The CDR3 has 13 amino acids. The CDR3 DNA reads TGCAGCGTTGAATGGCGGGGCACAGATACGCAGTATTTT. Its translation is CSVEWRGTDTQYF.

The J gene is TRBJ1-2, the V gene TRBV29-1; 7 bases fit TRBD1. The J segment lost 8 bases and the V segment lost 7 bases, leaving 10 bases of the junction unmatched. CDR1 is SQVTM, CDR2 ANQGSEA, per germline. This CDR3 is 12 amino acids long. The CDR3 region has the DNA TGCAGCGCTAATCGACAGGGTCGCGGCTACACCTTC. Its translation is CSANRQGRGYTF.

V gene TRBV7-9 combines with J gene TRBJ2-3; no clear D. Trimming stripped 3 bases from V and 4 bases from J, with 11 bases between. This CDR3 has 14 residues. Per germline, CDR1 SEHNR and CDR2 FQNEAQ (reference sequence). The CDR3 reads CASSFLLFADTQYF. DNA for the CDR3: TGTGCCAGCAGCTTCTTATTATTCGCAGATACGCAGTATTTT.

V usage is TRBV6-5 and J usage is TRBJ2-5, with D possibly matching TRBD2 (6 bases). The CDR3 totals 16 residues. V was clipped by 0 bases and J by 5 bases, with 16 bases between them. Germline CDR1 is MNHEY and CDR2 is SVGAGI. In nucleotides, the CDR3 is TGTGCCAGCAGTTACTCCCCCGGAGGGGTCCAGGAGACCCAGTACTTC. It yields the protein CASSYSPGGVQETQYF.